Only a few counts were recorded for the clone carrying this T cell receptor (beta chain). The data derive from a study of blood T cell repertoires in COVID-19. For the study at large: The origin of the acute and convalescent COVID-19 samples was the United States, Italy and Spain.

Trimming stripped 5 bases from V and 5 bases from J, with 12 bases between. The CDR3 has 13 residues. From germline, CDR1 is MNHEY and CDR2 SVGEGT. This table comes from immunoSEQ multiplex PCR, and its TCRdb copy is limited to in-frame clones, with some not included. The sample has 160,000 or so clones, approximately 90% seen once. Sequencing input: peripheral blood. The source is a woman in her forties with acute or convalescent COVID-19. This chain joins TRBV6-2 or TRBV6-3 and TRBJ1-2; D may be TRBD1 (5 bases). The CDR3 nucleotides are TGTGCCAGCAGTAATAGACAGTCGTATGGCTACACCTTC. Residues: CASSNRQSYGYTF.